This TCR beta chain originates from a study of T-cell reconstitution after alpha-beta-depleted transplantation in children. The TCRbeta library was prepared with unique molecular identifiers. TCRdb reprocessed the PCR reads via MiXCR and lists one record per CDR3 protein. The table includes 450,000 to 600,000 distinct CDR3 sequences, around a third detected once. Germline-derived CDR1 and CDR2 are DFQATT and SNEGSKA (reference sequence). This CDR3 is built from 17 residues. With V trimmed by 1 base and J by 7 bases, 17 bases remained unmatched. V gene TRBV20-1 combines with J gene TRBJ2-3, with 7 bases aligning to TRBD1. This sample comprised PBMCs from the stem cell graft donor, obtained from the stem cell graft. The sequence came from a human donor who donated a stem cell graft to a child with aplastic anemia. The DNA for the CDR3 is TGCAGTGCTAGAGGGCCAAGACAGACAGGGAGCGGAAATACGCAGTATTTT. It codes for CSARGPRQTGSGNTQYF.